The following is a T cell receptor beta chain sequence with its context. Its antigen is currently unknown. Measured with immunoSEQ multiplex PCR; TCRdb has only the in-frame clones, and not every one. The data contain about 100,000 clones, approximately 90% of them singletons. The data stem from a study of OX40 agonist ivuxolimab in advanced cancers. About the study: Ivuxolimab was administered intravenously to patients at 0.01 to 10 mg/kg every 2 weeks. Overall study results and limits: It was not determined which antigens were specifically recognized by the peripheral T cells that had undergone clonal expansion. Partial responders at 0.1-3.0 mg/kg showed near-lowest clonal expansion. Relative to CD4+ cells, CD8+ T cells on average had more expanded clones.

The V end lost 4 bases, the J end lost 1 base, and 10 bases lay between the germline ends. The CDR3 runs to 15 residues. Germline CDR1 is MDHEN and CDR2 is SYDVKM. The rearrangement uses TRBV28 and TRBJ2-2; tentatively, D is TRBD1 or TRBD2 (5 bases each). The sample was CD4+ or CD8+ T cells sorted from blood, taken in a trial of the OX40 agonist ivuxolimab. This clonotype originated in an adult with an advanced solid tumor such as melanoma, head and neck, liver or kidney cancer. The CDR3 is CASSWGYGNTGELFF. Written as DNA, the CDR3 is TGTGCCAGCAGTTGGGGGTACGGGAACACCGGGGAGCTGTTTTTT.